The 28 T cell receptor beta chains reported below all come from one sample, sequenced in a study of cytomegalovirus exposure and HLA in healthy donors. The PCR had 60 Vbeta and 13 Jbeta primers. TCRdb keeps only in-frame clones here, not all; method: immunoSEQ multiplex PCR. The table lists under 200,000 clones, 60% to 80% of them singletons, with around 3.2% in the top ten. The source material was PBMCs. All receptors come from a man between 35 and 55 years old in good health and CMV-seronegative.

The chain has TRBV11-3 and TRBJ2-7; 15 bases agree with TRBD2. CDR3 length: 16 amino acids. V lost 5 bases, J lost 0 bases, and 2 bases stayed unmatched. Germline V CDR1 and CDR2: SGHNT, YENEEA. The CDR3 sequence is CASSLGLAGGSYEQYF. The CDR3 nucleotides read TGTGCCAGCAGCCTGGGACTAGCGGGGGGCTCCTACGAGCAGTACTTC.

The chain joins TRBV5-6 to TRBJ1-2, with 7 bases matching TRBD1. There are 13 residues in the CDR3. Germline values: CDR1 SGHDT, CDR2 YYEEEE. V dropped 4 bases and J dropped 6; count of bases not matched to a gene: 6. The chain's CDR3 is CASSPTGFDGYTF. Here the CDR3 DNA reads TGTGCCAGCAGCCCGACAGGGTTTGATGGCTACACCTTC.

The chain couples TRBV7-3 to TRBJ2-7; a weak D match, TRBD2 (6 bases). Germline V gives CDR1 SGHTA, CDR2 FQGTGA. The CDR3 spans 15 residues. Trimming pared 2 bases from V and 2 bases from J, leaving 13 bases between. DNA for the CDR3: TGTGCCAGCAGCTTATCGCCGGGAGAGCCCTACGAGCAGTACTTC. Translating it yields CASSLSPGEPYEQYF.

The CDR3 sequence is CASSLSVDNEQFF. In DNA form, the CDR3 reads TGCGCCAGCAGCTTGTCTGTAGACAATGAGCAGTTCTTC. The chain couples TRBV5-1 to TRBJ2-1; D not resolved. Looked up from germline, CDR1 is SGHRS and CDR2 is YFSETQ. CDR3 length equals 13 residues. Trimming removed 1 base at V and 5 bases at J, with 7 bases between.

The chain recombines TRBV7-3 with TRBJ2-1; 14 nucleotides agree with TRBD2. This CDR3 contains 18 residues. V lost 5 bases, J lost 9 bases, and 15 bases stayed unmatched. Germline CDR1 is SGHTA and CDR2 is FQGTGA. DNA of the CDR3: TGTGCCAGCAGCCCGGAATCCGGGACTAGCGGGAGAGGTTCTGAGCAGTTCTTC. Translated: CASSPESGTSGRGSEQFF.

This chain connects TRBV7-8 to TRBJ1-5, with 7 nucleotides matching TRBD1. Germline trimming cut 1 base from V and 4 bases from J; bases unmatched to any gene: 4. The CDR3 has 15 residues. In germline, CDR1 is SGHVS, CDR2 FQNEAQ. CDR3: CASSLETGPNQPQHF. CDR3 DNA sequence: TGTGCCAGCAGCTTAGAGACAGGGCCTAATCAGCCCCAGCATTTT.

The CDR3 bases are TGTGCCAGCAGTTACTCATTCAGGGAGGCCCAGCATTTT. This gives the protein CASSYSFREAQHF. The chain couples TRBV6-6 to TRBJ1-5; a possible D gene is TRBD1 (5 bases). Germline V gene lookup returns CDR1 MNHNY and CDR2 SVGAGI (reference sequence). CDR3 length: 13 amino acids. V dropped 0 bases and J dropped 11 bases, with 11 bases sitting between them.

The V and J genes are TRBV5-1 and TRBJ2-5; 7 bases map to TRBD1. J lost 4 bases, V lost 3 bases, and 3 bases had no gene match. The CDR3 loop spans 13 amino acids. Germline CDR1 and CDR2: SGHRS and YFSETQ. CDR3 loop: CASSSTGSETQYF. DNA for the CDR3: TGCGCCAGCAGCTCGACAGGGTCAGAGACCCAGTACTTC.

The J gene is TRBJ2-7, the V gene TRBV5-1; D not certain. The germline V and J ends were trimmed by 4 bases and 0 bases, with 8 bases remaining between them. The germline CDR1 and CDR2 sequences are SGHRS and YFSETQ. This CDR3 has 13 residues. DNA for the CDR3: TGCGCCAGCAGCCTGGAGAGCTCCTACGAGCAGTACTTC. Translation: CASSLESSYEQYF.

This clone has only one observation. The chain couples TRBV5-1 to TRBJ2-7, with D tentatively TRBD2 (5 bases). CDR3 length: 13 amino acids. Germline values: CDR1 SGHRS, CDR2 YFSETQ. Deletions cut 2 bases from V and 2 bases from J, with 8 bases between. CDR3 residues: CASSFKGAYEQYF. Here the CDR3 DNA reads TGCGCCAGCAGCTTCAAGGGAGCCTACGAGCAGTACTTC.

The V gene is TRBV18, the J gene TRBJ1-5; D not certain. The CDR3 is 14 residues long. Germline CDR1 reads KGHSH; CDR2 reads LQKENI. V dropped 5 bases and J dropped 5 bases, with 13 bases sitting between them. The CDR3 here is CASSEQQSDQPQHF. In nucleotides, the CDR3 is TGTGCCAGCTCAGAACAGCAGTCGGATCAGCCCCAGCATTTT.

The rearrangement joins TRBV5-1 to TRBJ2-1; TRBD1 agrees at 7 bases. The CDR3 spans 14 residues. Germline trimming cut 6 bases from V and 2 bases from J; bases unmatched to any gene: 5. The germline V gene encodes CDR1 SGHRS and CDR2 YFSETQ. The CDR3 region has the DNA TGCGCCAGCAACCGGGACAGCACCTACAATGAGCAGTTCTTC. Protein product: CASNRDSTYNEQFF.

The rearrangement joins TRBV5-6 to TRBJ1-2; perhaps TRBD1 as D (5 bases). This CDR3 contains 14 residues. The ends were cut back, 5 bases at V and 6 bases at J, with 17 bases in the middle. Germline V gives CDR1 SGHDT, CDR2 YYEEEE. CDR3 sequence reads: CASSPPGRGDGYTF. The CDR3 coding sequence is TGTGCCAGCAGTCCGCCCGGGAGGGGCGATGGCTACACCTTC.

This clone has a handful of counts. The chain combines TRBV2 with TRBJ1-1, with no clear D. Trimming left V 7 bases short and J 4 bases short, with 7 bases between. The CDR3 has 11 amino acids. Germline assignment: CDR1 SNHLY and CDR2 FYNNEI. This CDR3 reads CASTTVTEAFF. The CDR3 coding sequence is TGTGCCAGCACCACGGTCACTGAAGCTTTCTTT.

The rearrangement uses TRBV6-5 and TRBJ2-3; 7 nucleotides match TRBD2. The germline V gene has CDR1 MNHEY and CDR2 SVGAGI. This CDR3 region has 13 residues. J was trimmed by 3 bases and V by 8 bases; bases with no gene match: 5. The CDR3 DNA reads TGTGCCAGCGAGCGGGAAGGGACAGATACGCAGTATTTT. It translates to CASEREGTDTQYF.

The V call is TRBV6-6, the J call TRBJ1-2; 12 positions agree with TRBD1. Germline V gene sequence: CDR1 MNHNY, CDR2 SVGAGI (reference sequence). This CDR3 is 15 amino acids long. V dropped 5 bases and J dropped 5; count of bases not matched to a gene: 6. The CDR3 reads CASSPPGQGAYGYTF. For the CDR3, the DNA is TGTGCCAGCAGTCCCCCGGGACAGGGGGCGTATGGCTACACCTTC.

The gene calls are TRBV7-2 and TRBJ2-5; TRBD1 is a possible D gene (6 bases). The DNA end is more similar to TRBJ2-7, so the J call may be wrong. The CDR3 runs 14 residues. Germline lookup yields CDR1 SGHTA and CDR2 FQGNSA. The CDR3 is CASSLTGSSYEQYF. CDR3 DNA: TGTGCCAGCAGCTTAACAGGGAGCTCCTACGAGCAGTACTTC.

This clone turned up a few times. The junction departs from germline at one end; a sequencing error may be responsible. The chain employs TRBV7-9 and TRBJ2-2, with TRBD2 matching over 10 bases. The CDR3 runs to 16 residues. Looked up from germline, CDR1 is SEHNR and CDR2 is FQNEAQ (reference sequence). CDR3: CSSSLRTSGNTGELFF. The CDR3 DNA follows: TGTTCCAGCAGCCTGCGGACTAGCGGGAACACCGGGGAGCTGTTTTTT.

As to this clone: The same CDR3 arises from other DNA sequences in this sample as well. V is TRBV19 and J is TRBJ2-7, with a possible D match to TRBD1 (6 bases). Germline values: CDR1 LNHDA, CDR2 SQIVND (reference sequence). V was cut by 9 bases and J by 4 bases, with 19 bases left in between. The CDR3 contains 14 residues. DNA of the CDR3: TGTGCCAGCAGCCAAATAGGGCAGGGGTACGAGCAGTACTTC. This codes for CASSQIGQGYEQYF.

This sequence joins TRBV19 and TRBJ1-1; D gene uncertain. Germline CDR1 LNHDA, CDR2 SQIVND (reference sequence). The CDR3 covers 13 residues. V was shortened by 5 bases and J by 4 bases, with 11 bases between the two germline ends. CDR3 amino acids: CASSALGSTEAFF. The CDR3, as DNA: TGTGCCAGTAGTGCCCTCGGGTCCACTGAAGCTTTCTTT.

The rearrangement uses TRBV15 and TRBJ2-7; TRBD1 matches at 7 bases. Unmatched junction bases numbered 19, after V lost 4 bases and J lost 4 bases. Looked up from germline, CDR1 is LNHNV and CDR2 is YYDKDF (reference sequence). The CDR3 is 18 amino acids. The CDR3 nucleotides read TGTGCCACCAGCACATCAACTTCCCGGGACAGTAACCGATACGAGCAGTACTTC. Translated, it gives CATSTSTSRDSNRYEQYF. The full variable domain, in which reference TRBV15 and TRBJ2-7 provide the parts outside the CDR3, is DAMVIQNPRYQVTQFGKPVTLSCSQTLNHNVMYWYQQKSSQAPKLLFHYYDKDFNNEADTPDNFQSRRPNTSFCFLDIRSPGLGDTAMYLCATSTSTSRDSNRYEQYFGPGTRLTVT.

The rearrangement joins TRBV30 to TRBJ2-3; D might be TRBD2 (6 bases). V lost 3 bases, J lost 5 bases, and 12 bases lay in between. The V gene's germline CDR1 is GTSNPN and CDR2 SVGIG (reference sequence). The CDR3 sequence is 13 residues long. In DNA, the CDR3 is TGTGCCTGGAGGCGGGATCAAGGAGATACGCAGTATTTT. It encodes CAWRRDQGDTQYF.

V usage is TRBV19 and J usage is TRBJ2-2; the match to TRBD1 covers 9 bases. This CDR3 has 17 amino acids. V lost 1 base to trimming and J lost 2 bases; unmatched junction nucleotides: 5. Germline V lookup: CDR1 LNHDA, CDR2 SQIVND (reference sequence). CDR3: CASSIATGGLNTGELFF. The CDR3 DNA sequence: TGTGCCAGTAGTATAGCCACAGGGGGCCTTAACACCGGGGAGCTGTTTTTT.

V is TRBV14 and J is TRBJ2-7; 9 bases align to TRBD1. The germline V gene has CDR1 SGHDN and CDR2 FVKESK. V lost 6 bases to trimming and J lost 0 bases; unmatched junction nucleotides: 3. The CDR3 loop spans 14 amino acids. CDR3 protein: CASRPTGGSYEQYF. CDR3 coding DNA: TGTGCCAGCAGGCCGACAGGGGGCTCCTACGAGCAGTACTTC.

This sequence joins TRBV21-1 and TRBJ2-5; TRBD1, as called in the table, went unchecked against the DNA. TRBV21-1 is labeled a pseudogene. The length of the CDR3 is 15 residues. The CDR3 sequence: CASSKDTDREETQYF. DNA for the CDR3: TGTGCCAGCAGCAAAGATACGGACAGGGAAGAGACCCAGTACTTC.

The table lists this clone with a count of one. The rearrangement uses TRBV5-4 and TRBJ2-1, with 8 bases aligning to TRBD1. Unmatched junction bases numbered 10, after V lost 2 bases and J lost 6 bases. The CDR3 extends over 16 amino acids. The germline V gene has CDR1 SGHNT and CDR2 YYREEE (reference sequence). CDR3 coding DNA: TGTGCCAGCAGCTTTGGGGGCAGGGGGCGCTTCAATGAGCAGTTCTTC. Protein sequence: CASSFGGRGRFNEQFF.

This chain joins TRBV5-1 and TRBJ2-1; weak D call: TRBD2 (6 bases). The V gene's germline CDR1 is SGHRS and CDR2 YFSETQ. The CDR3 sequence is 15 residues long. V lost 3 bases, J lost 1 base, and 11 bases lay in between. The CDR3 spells CASSSGLNSYNEQFF. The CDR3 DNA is TGCGCCAGCAGCTCCGGACTAAATTCCTACAATGAGCAGTTCTTC.

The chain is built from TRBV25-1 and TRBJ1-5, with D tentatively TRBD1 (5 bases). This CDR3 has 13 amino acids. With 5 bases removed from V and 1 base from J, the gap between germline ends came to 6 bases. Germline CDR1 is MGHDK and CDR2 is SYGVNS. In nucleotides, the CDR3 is TGTGCCAGCAGTTCAGGGAGCAATCAGCCCCAGCATTTT. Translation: CASSSGSNQPQHF.